What follows are 17 T cell receptor beta chains derived from one specimen sequenced in a study of control samples from healthy donors and cancer patients. TCRdb keeps only in-frame clones here, not all; method: immunoSEQ multiplex PCR. The sample includes roughly 100,000 clones, 80% to 90% seen only once; the top ten take 14%. Sequencing was performed on blood. These TCRs come from a man aged 25 to 40 in good health.

This clone was seen only once. The chain uses TRBV2 and TRBJ2-1; 8 bases fit TRBD2. The CDR3 length is 14 residues. In germline, CDR1 is SNHLY, CDR2 FYNNEI. Trimming took 6 bases from V and 6 from J; bases not matched to a gene: 7. The CDR3 DNA follows: TGTGCCAGCAGGGGGGGCGGGGGGCTCAATGAGCAGTTCTTC. It is translated as CASRGGGGLNEQFF.

This clone appeared a single time. The V call is TRBV28, the J call TRBJ1-5; D unclear. Per the germline V gene, CDR1 is MDHEN and CDR2 is SYDVKM. V dropped 3 bases and J dropped 4 bases, with 19 bases sitting between them. The CDR3 sequence is 17 residues long. CDR3 residues: CASSLVLGSRGNQPQHF. As DNA, the CDR3 is TGTGCCAGCAGTTTGGTTTTAGGGTCGCGGGGAAATCAGCCCCAGCATTTT.

The V and J genes are TRBV10-3 and TRBJ2-1; maybe TRBD2 (5 bases). The CDR3 extends over 15 amino acids. Germline loops: CDR1 ENHRY, CDR2 SYGVKD. The V gene lost 8 bases and the J gene lost 3 bases, with 17 bases spanning the gap. The CDR3 coding sequence is TGTGCCATCGCCACCCAACCGAGCGGCTACAATGAGCAGTTCTTC. Residues: CAIATQPSGYNEQFF.

The chain links TRBV11-2 to TRBJ2-7, with 9 bases that match TRBD1. The trim removed 5 bases at V and 5 bases at J, leaving 7 bases unmatched. Germline CDR1 and CDR2: SGHAT and FQNNGV. This CDR3 is 14 amino acids long. The CDR3 loop is CASSHLGQGNEQYF. Here the CDR3 DNA reads TGTGCCAGCAGCCATCTAGGACAGGGGAACGAGCAGTACTTC.

This chain joins TRBV15 and TRBJ2-5, with a weak D call TRBD1 (6 bases). Trimming removed 4 bases from V and 1 base from J, with 10 bases in between. The V gene's germline CDR1 is LNHNV and CDR2 YYDKDF (reference sequence). There are 14 residues in the CDR3. The CDR3 sequence is CATSTRDTQETQYF. DNA of the CDR3: TGTGCCACCAGCACCCGGGACACCCAAGAGACCCAGTACTTC.

The chain has TRBV4-3 and TRBJ2-2; D is unclear. Trimming cost V 0 bases and J 4 bases, with 9 bases left between them. The CDR3 sequence is 15 residues long. Germline values: CDR1 LGHNA, CDR2 YSLEER. CDR3 residues: CASSQDDSLTGELFF. The CDR3 DNA is TGCGCCAGCAGCCAAGATGATAGTCTCACCGGGGAGCTGTTTTTT.

The J gene is TRBJ2-1, the V gene TRBV7-6, with 8 bases identical to TRBD2. With 0 bases clipped from V and 2 bases from J, the junction kept 0 bases outside the gene matches. The CDR3 extends over 15 amino acids. Germline-derived CDR1 and CDR2 are SGHVS and FNYEAQ. In DNA form, the CDR3 reads TGTGCCAGCAGCTTAGCTAGCGGGACCTACAATGAGCAGTTCTTC. It encodes CASSLASGTYNEQFF. Complete variable domain (other parts from reference TRBV7-6 and TRBJ2-1): GAGVSQSPRYKVTKRGQDVALRCDPISGHVSLYWYRQALGQGPEFLTYFNYEAQQDKSGLPNDRFSAERPEGSISTLTIQRTEQRDSAMYRCASSLASGTYNEQFFGPGTRLTVL.

V usage is TRBV27 and J usage is TRBJ2-3, with TRBD2 as a possible D gene (6 bases). The CDR3 extends over 16 amino acids. V gave up 0 bases and J gave up 2 bases, with 12 bases separating them. The germline V gene has CDR1 MNHEY and CDR2 SMNVEV (reference sequence). The CDR3 DNA is TGTGCCAGCAGTTTATCCAAGGGAGGCAACACAGATACGCAGTATTTT. Amino acid sequence: CASSLSKGGNTDTQYF.

In its sample, this clone was seen once. The chain combines TRBV5-1 with TRBJ1-5, with D unclear. The germline V gene has CDR1 SGHRS and CDR2 YFSETQ. V shed 5 bases and J shed 0 bases, with 12 bases lying between them. This CDR3 contains 15 residues. As DNA, the CDR3 is TGCGCCAGCAGACTCGGGGATGATAGCAATCAGCCCCAGCATTTT. This sequence encodes CASRLGDDSNQPQHF.

Here the CDR3 reads CSVAGSSGYGYTF. In DNA, the CDR3 is TGCAGCGTTGCCGGCAGTAGCGGCTATGGCTACACCTTC. The chain has TRBV29-1 and TRBJ1-2; D unresolved. Trimming took off 4 bases at V and 4 bases at J, with 13 bases between the two ends. The length of the CDR3 is 13 residues. Germline-derived CDR1 and CDR2 are SQVTM and ANQGSEA.

V usage is TRBV4-1 and J usage is TRBJ2-5; 11 positions agree with TRBD2. With 5 bases clipped from V and 0 bases from J, the junction kept 14 bases outside the gene matches. The CDR3 length is 19 residues. From germline, CDR1 is MGHRA and CDR2 YSYEKL. The DNA for the CDR3 is TGCGCCAGCAGCGCCCAACTAGCGGGGGTTCCTAGGTACCAAGAGACCCAGTACTTC. This sequence encodes CASSAQLAGVPRYQETQYF.

This clone has just one count. The chain has TRBV19 and TRBJ2-2; possibly TRBD2 for D (5 bases). Trimming stripped 7 bases from V and 1 base from J, with 13 bases between. CDR1 and CDR2 (germline): LNHDA, SQIVND (reference sequence). This CDR3 contains 15 residues. In DNA, the CDR3 is TGTGCCAGTACCCCTAGCCGACAGAACACCGGGGAGCTGTTTTTT. Translation gives CASTPSRQNTGELFF.

The gene calls are TRBV6-1 and TRBJ2-1; TRBD2 matches at 7 bases. CDR1 MNHNS and CDR2 SASEGT come from the germline V gene. There are 17 residues in the CDR3. V trimming: 0 bases; J trimming: 3 bases; junction bases outside the gene matches: 8. The CDR3 loop is CASSEALRGSVYNEQFF. CDR3 bases: TGTGCCAGCAGTGAAGCGCTTCGCGGGAGTGTCTACAATGAGCAGTTCTTC.

The chain couples TRBV27 to TRBJ1-4; D is uncertain. Trimming shortened V by 8 bases and J by 8 bases, and 15 bases separated the two germline ends. CDR3 length: 13 residues. In germline, CDR1 is MNHEY, CDR2 SMNVEV (reference sequence). As DNA, the CDR3 is TGTGCCAGCTCCCAGCGAGGGTGGGAAAAACTGTTTTTT. Its protein is CASSQRGWEKLFF.

This clone occurred once. The V gene is TRBV18, the J gene TRBJ1-6; TRBD1 might be the D (5 bases). This CDR3 contains 14 residues. V was shortened by 3 bases and J by 7 bases, with 10 bases between the two germline ends. Germline CDR1 and CDR2: KGHSH and LQKENI. The CDR3 DNA sequence: TGTGCCAGCTCACCGGGGACCGCCAATTCACCCCTCCACTTT. It translates to CASSPGTANSPLHF.

This rearrangement joins TRBV10-3 to TRBJ2-3; D gene unclear. Trimming shortened V by 5 bases and J by 2 bases, and 5 bases separated the two germline ends. Germline loops: CDR1 ENHRY, CDR2 SYGVKD. The CDR3 is 12 residues long. The DNA for the CDR3 is TGTGCCATCAGTTGGGACACAGATACGCAGTATTTT. It is translated as CAISWDTDTQYF.

The chain links TRBV9 to TRBJ2-7; 8 bases line up with TRBD2. Trimming removed 4 bases from V and 7 bases from J; junction bases left unmatched: 13. The CDR3 runs to 15 residues. Per the germline V gene, CDR1 is SGDLS and CDR2 is YYNGEE. The CDR3 spells CASSFAGGPMWEQYF. CDR3 nucleotides: TGTGCCAGCAGCTTCGCGGGAGGCCCGATGTGGGAGCAGTACTTC.